This T cell receptor beta chain is from a study of identical twins. TCRdb reprocessed the 5' RACE reads with MiXCR, giving one entry per CDR3 protein. This table has around 550,000 distinct CDR3 sequences, over 12% appearing once. This CDR3 is built from 14 residues. Germline V gene lookup returns CDR1 SNHLY and CDR2 FYNNEI. With V trimmed by 7 bases and J by 3 bases, 6 bases remained unmatched. This same sample was also taken into another study, of yellow fever vaccine responses in identical twins.

Sequenced material: CD4+ T cells sorted from blood. This receptor was taken from a woman aged 18-29 years in good health. The chain joins TRBV2 to TRBJ2-1; 7 positions agree with TRBD2. CDR3 loop: CASNLASGYNEQFF. CDR3 DNA sequence: TGTGCCAGCAACTTGGCTAGCGGCTACAATGAGCAGTTCTTC.